The 32 T cell receptor beta chains presented below share a single source sample, sequenced in a study of shared clonotypes between healthy human individuals (dated by TCRdb to the early 2020s). The library was built by means of the immunoSEQ multiplex PCR assay. Imported from immuneACCESS, the table was reduced by TCRdb to in-frame sequences with V and J called. These copies leave out some clones; in studies compared against another copy, an unresolved V gene accounts for under half, and the cause of the remainder is not known. The sample has around 720,000 clones on record, around three quarters of them singletons. Jointly, the top ten make up around 1.8% of the sample. Sequencing used memory CD4+ T cells sorted from blood. This sample's cell subset or site label indicates: CD45RA-negative fraction. The receptors shown here come from a woman in her thirties in good health.

This chain uses TRBV5-6 with TRBJ2-3; D is uncertain. With 2 bases removed from V and 8 bases from J, the gap between germline ends came to 18 bases. The CDR3 covers 15 residues. In germline, CDR1 is SGHDT, CDR2 YYEEEE. CDR3 coding DNA: TGTGCCAGCAGCTTAAAAGATTACAGATTTGGTACGCAGTATTTT. It encodes CASSLKDYRFGTQYF.

This clone was counted a few times. This sequence joins TRBV10-1 and TRBJ2-5, with D tentatively TRBD1 (6 bases). The V and J ends lost 4 bases and 4 bases respectively, with 16 bases between them. The CDR3 sequence is 15 residues long. The germline gives CDR1 WNHNN, CDR2 SYGVQD (reference sequence). CDR3 region: CASSVDRTIGETQYF. CDR3 DNA: TGCGCCAGCAGTGTCGACAGGACGATAGGAGAGACCCAGTACTTC.

This sequence joins TRBV19 and TRBJ2-3, with D possibly being TRBD2 (5 bases). Trimming removed 4 bases from V and 2 bases from J, with 10 bases in between. CDR3 size: 14 residues. The germline V gene encodes CDR1 LNHDA and CDR2 SQIVND (reference sequence). Here the CDR3 reads CASSNRTVTDTQYF. CDR3 nucleotide sequence: TGTGCCAGTAGTAACCGGACTGTCACAGATACGCAGTATTTT.

V usage is TRBV6-6 and J usage is TRBJ2-2; D is perhaps TRBD2 (6 bases). The CDR3 contains 14 residues. Trimming left V 1 base short and J 6 bases short, with 9 bases between. Germline V gene lookup returns CDR1 MNHNY and CDR2 SVGAGI (reference sequence). The CDR3 region is CASSYLSGSGELFF. For the CDR3, the DNA is TGTGCCAGCAGTTACTTAAGCGGGTCCGGGGAGCTGTTTTTT.

This chain links TRBV6-1 with TRBJ1-5; tentative D call: TRBD1 (6 bases). The CDR3 is 13 residues long. V lost 7 bases and J lost 6, with 13 bases in between. The germline gives CDR1 MNHNS, CDR2 SASEGT. CDR3 in DNA: TGTGCCAGCAATCCCAGGGGTGGTCAGCCCCAGCATTTT. The encoded protein is CASNPRGGQPQHF.

The table lists this clone with a count of one. The gene calls are TRBV6-5 and TRBJ2-7; 9 positions agree with TRBD2. CDR3 size: 15 residues. Trimming cost V 5 bases and J 3 bases; bases outside gene matches: 8. Germline loops: CDR1 MNHEY, CDR2 SVGAGI. The CDR3 nucleotides are TGTGCCAGCAGTCCTGAAGCGGGAGGCAGCTACGAGCAGTACTTC. Translating gives CASSPEAGGSYEQYF.

This clone came up once. The chain joins TRBV5-1 to TRBJ2-3; D is unresolved. V was shortened by 4 bases and J by 6 bases, with 15 bases between the two germline ends. CDR3 length equals 14 residues. The germline CDR1 and CDR2 sequences are SGHRS and YFSETQ. The DNA of the CDR3 is TGCGCCAGCAGCACCCGACTTAACGCGGATACGCAGTATTTT. This encodes CASSTRLNADTQYF.

The chain combines TRBV28 with TRBJ1-4; D ambiguous. V lost 7 bases, J lost 3 bases, and 12 bases lay in between. Germline V CDR1 and CDR2: MDHEN, SYDVKM. The CDR3 extends over 14 amino acids. The CDR3 DNA is TGTGCCAGCAATGTAGACACCTCTAATGAAAAACTGTTTTTT. It specifies CASNVDTSNEKLFF.

The gene calls are TRBV2 and TRBJ1-1, with D maybe TRBD1 (5 bases). The CDR3 runs 14 residues. Trimming took off 6 bases at V and 0 bases at J, with 11 bases between the two ends. CDR1 is SNHLY, CDR2 FYNNEI, per germline. The CDR3 protein is CASRSRVMNTEAFF. Here the CDR3 DNA reads TGTGCCAGCAGAAGCAGGGTGATGAACACTGAAGCTTTCTTT.

J is TRBJ1-4 and V is TRBV5-1, with 10 positions matching TRBD1. J lost 8 bases, V lost 3 bases, and 7 bases had no gene match. This CDR3 has 15 amino acids. The germline V gene has CDR1 SGHRS and CDR2 YFSETQ. The CDR3 nucleotides read TGCGCCAGCAGCTCGGGGACAGGGGATAACGAAAAACTGTTTTTT. Amino acid sequence: CASSSGTGDNEKLFF.

This clone was recorded once. The V call is TRBV28, the J call TRBJ1-5; D may be TRBD1 (6 bases). This CDR3 is built from 13 residues. CDR1 is MDHEN and CDR2 is SYDVKM in the germline V gene. Trimming took off 8 bases at V and 5 bases at J, with 13 bases between the two ends. The CDR3 is CASGGRLHQPQHF. The CDR3 DNA reads as TGTGCCAGCGGGGGCAGGCTTCATCAGCCCCAGCATTTT.

This chain connects TRBV14 to TRBJ2-7; TRBD2 matches at 11 bases. Trimming took 5 bases from V and 4 from J; bases not matched to a gene: 19. The CDR3 spans 19 residues. The V gene's germline CDR1 is SGHDN and CDR2 FVKESK. CDR3 coding DNA: TGTGCCAGCAGCTCTTTGGGAAGGACCTTCACTAGCGGGAGTTACGAGCAGTACTTC. It encodes CASSSLGRTFTSGSYEQYF.

V and J are TRBV6-1 and TRBJ2-7; D remains ambiguous. Germline CDR1 and CDR2: MNHNS and SASEGT. There are 14 residues in the CDR3. The V gene lost 5 bases and the J gene lost 5 bases, with 16 bases spanning the gap. The CDR3 DNA reads TGTGCCAGCAGTCCCCCTGGCCTATCTGACGAGCAGTACTTC. Its translation: CASSPPGLSDEQYF.

This clone was observed a handful of times. Here the CDR3 DNA reads TGTGCCAGCAGCCAAGATGTACGCAACGTGGGCAATCAGCCCCAGCATTTT. Its protein product is CASSQDVRNVGNQPQHF. The V call is TRBV4-2, the J call TRBJ1-5; D unresolved. The CDR3 consists of 17 residues. Germline V gene data show CDR1 as LGHNA and CDR2 as YNFKEQ. The ends were cut back, 0 bases at V and 2 bases at J, with 14 bases in the middle.

The chain employs TRBV11-2 and TRBJ2-7; either TRBD1 or TRBD2 may fit D (5 bases each). Germline-derived CDR1 and CDR2 are SGHAT and FQNNGV. V was pared by 0 bases and J by 12 bases, with 18 bases between. The CDR3 contains 14 residues. CDR3 in DNA: TGTGCCAGCAGCTTAGATACCGATGGGACGAGGCGGTACTTC. This translates into CASSLDTDGTRRYF.

This sequence joins TRBV27 and TRBJ1-2; 10 bases are a match to TRBD1. The V gene's germline CDR1 is MNHEY and CDR2 SMNVEV (reference sequence). Unmatched junction bases numbered 7, after V lost 4 bases and J lost 8 bases. The CDR3 sequence is 14 residues long. The CDR3 loop reads CASSSPGTGAGYTF. CDR3 nucleotide sequence: TGTGCCAGCAGTTCACCCGGGACAGGGGCCGGCTACACCTTC.

As regards this clone: A clone one base away is much larger, so this may be a read error. Other DNA sequences of this sample code for an identical CDR3. This sequence joins TRBV7-2 and TRBJ2-3; unclear D gene. Deletions cut 5 bases from V and 2 bases from J, with 2 bases between. CDR3 length: 11 residues. Looked up from germline, CDR1 is SGHTA and CDR2 is FQGNSA. CDR3 sequence: CASSATDTQYF. DNA of the CDR3: TGTGCCAGCAGCGCCACAGATACGCAGTATTTT.

The chain has TRBV20-1 and TRBJ2-5; D may be TRBD1 (6 bases). The CDR3 has 11 residues. Deletions cut 3 bases from V and 7 bases from J, with 9 bases between. CDR1 DFQATT and CDR2 SNEGSKA come from the germline V gene (reference sequence). In DNA, the CDR3 is TGCAGTGCTAGGGCCAGGGGGACCCAGTACTTC. Protein product: CSARARGTQYF.

In its sample, this clone was seen a few times. This rearrangement joins TRBV27 to TRBJ2-7, with unresolved D. The length of the CDR3 is 15 residues. V lost 5 bases and J lost 2, with 16 bases in between. CDR1 and CDR2 from the germline V gene are MNHEY and SMNVEV (reference sequence). The CDR3 region is CASSLAPSGPYEQYF. The DNA for the CDR3 is TGTGCCAGCAGTCTCGCGCCTTCGGGTCCCTACGAGCAGTACTTC.

A single count supports this clone. The chain uses TRBV27 and TRBJ1-1; possibly TRBD1 for D (5 bases). The CDR3 runs 14 residues. Germline values: CDR1 MNHEY, CDR2 SMNVEV (reference sequence). V lost 1 base and J lost 0, with 6 bases in between. The CDR3 DNA reads as TGTGCCAGCAGTTTATACAGGATGAACACTGAAGCTTTCTTT. Its protein is CASSLYRMNTEAFF.

The chain links TRBV6-1 to TRBJ2-1, with TRBD2 as a possible D gene (6 bases). This CDR3 contains 14 residues. CDR1 is MNHNS and CDR2 is SASEGT in the germline V gene. Trimming took 6 bases from V and 6 from J, leaving 15 bases between them. The CDR3 DNA reads as TGTGCCAGCAGGGGCCTAGCGAAACTCAATGAGCAGTTCTTC. Translated: CASRGLAKLNEQFF.

This chain joins TRBV28 and TRBJ2-3; D is undetermined. CDR1 and CDR2 from the germline V gene are MDHEN and SYDVKM. Trimming cost V 6 bases and J 2 bases, with 12 bases left between them. This CDR3 contains 14 residues. CDR3: CASSPDIITDTQYF. The CDR3 nucleotides are TGTGCCAGCAGCCCCGACATTATCACAGATACGCAGTATTTT. The whole variable domain, filled in from reference TRBV28 and TRBJ2-3, reads DVKVTQSSRYLVKRTGEKVFLECVQDMDHENMFWYRQDPGLGLRLIYFSYDVKMKEKGDIPEGYSVSREKKERFSLILESASTNQTSMYLCASSPDIITDTQYFGPGTRLTVL.

The chain employs TRBV6-1 and TRBJ2-3; tentatively, D is TRBD2 (5 bases). Germline CDR1 is MNHNS and CDR2 is SASEGT. The CDR3 consists of 14 residues. Trimming left V 6 bases short and J 4 bases short, with 14 bases between. The CDR3: CASRDSQLSDTQYF. The DNA of the CDR3 is TGTGCCAGCAGGGACTCACAGTTGTCAGATACGCAGTATTTT.

This chain connects TRBV25-1 to TRBJ2-2, with D hard to call. CDR3 length: 14 amino acids. Trimming stripped 6 bases from V and 1 base from J, with 9 bases between. The germline V gene encodes CDR1 MGHDK and CDR2 SYGVNS. CDR3 bases: TGTGCCAGCAGCAACAACAGGAACACCGGGGAGCTGTTTTTT. Translation gives CASSNNRNTGELFF.

The chain has TRBV5-4 and TRBJ2-3, with D unclear. Germline CDR1 SGHNT, CDR2 YYREEE (reference sequence). The CDR3 is 14 amino acids. Trimming removed 0 bases from V and 4 bases from J, with 9 bases in between. CDR3 nucleotides: TGTGCCAGCAGCTTGGTGACAATTCCAGATACGCAGTATTTT. Its translation is CASSLVTIPDTQYF.

This clone has only a few counts. This rearrangement joins TRBV19 to TRBJ2-3, with 12 bases matching TRBD2. The V gene end was trimmed by 5 bases and the J gene end by 4 bases; junction bases not matched to a gene: 7. The germline CDR1 and CDR2 sequences are LNHDA and SQIVND (reference sequence). There are 16 residues in the CDR3. In DNA form, the CDR3 reads TGTGCCAGTAGTCGCAGACTAGCGGGAGTGGCAGATACGCAGTATTTT. Translating gives CASSRRLAGVADTQYF.

The rearrangement uses TRBV6-6 and TRBJ2-7; D is undetermined. The V gene lost 0 bases and the J gene lost 0 bases, with 3 bases spanning the gap. The CDR3 has 13 amino acids. Germline CDR1 and CDR2: MNHNY and SVGAGI (reference sequence). CDR3 sequence (DNA): TGTGCCAGCAGTTACTCCTACTCCTACGAGCAGTACTTC. It is translated as CASSYSYSYEQYF.

This rearrangement joins TRBV27 to TRBJ1-1; the D is unclear. This CDR3 is built from 14 residues. With 0 bases removed from V and 4 bases from J, the gap between germline ends came to 9 bases. CDR1 and CDR2 from the germline V gene are MNHEY and SMNVEV (reference sequence). The CDR3 spells CASSLSGWSTEAFF. CDR3 DNA sequence: TGTGCCAGCAGTTTATCGGGGTGGAGCACTGAAGCTTTCTTT.

This chain links TRBV5-1 with TRBJ2-2, with D tentatively TRBD1 (5 bases). With 5 bases removed from V and 4 bases from J, the gap between germline ends came to 12 bases. Germline-derived CDR1 and CDR2 are SGHRS and YFSETQ. This CDR3 is 14 amino acids long. CDR3 sequence reads: CASRPQGSTGELFF. The CDR3 bases are TGCGCCAGCAGACCTCAGGGTTCCACCGGGGAGCTGTTTTTT.

The chain joins TRBV6-1 to TRBJ2-7; possible D gene TRBD1, 5 bases. Germline V gene data show CDR1 as MNHNS and CDR2 as SASEGT. The CDR3 sequence is 14 residues long. V lost 6 bases and J lost 3, with 15 bases in between. The CDR3 region is CASRERIDSYEQYF. In DNA form, the CDR3 reads TGTGCCAGCAGGGAGAGGATCGACAGCTACGAGCAGTACTTC.

This clone was observed a few times. This chain joins TRBV6-6 and TRBJ1-1; TRBD1 agrees at 9 bases. Germline CDR1 and CDR2: MNHNY and SVGAGI (reference sequence). V was clipped by 8 bases and J by 4 bases; unmatched bases: 11. This CDR3 region has 15 residues. CDR3 sequence reads: CASRPRTGVGTEAFF. Written as DNA, the CDR3 is TGTGCCAGCCGCCCCAGGACAGGGGTGGGCACTGAAGCTTTCTTT.

The chain couples TRBV7-2 to TRBJ2-6, with D perhaps matching TRBD1 (5 bases). From germline, CDR1 is SGHTA and CDR2 FQGNSA. The V and J ends lost 1 base and 0 bases respectively, with 7 bases between them. The CDR3 runs to 16 residues. The DNA for the CDR3 is TGTGCCAGCAGCTTAGACAGGTACTCTGGGGCCAACGTCCTGACTTTC. As protein: CASSLDRYSGANVLTF.